One sample yielded the 28 T cell receptor beta chains listed below, sequenced in a study of CD8+ T cells in alopecia areata. In alopecia areata patients, both lesional scalp punch biopsies and peripheral blood were collected. Sequencing used cDNA as its template, made by extracting RNA and reverse transcribing it. Assay used: immunoSEQ multiplex PCR; TCRdb lists only in-frame clones, some missing. The table includes thousands of clones, around 74% detected once. This specimen consisted of skin, obtained at week 0. These receptors originate from a human donor with alopecia areata.

This clone was picked up one time. The V and J genes are TRBV13 and TRBJ1-5; no reliable D call. Looked up from germline, CDR1 is PRHDT and CDR2 is FYEKMQ (reference sequence). Between the trimmed V and J ends, which lost 3 bases and 6 bases, there was a span of 6 bases. The CDR3 length is 12 residues. CDR3 coding DNA: TGTGCCAGCAGCTTCTACGGTCAGCCCCAGCATTTT. Translated, it gives CASSFYGQPQHF.

The V call is TRBV5-4, the J call TRBJ2-6; 9 positions match TRBD1. Germline V gene data show CDR1 as SGHNT and CDR2 as YYREEE (reference sequence). The ends lost 2 bases at V and 3 bases at J; junction bases unmatched: 6. The CDR3 runs 17 residues. In DNA form, the CDR3 reads TGTGCCAGCAGCTTAGGGGACAGGGTGTTTGGGGCCAACGTCCTGACTTTC. It yields the protein CASSLGDRVFGANVLTF.

By sample fraction, this clone is medium-sized. CDR3 in amino acids: CASSIVSGIYGYTF. CDR3 DNA: TGTGCCAGTAGTATAGTATCCGGGATATATGGCTACACCTTC. The rearrangement joins TRBV19 to TRBJ1-2; D call uncertain. Germline assignment: CDR1 LNHDA and CDR2 SQIVND (reference sequence). The CDR3 length is 14 residues. V was pared by 1 base and J by 5 bases, with 11 bases between. Variable domain in full (rest from reference TRBV19 and TRBJ1-2): DGGITQSPKYLFRKEGQNVTLSCEQNLNHDAMYWYRQDPGQGLRLIYYSQIVNDFQKGDIAEGYSVSREKKESFPLTVTSAQKNPTAFYLCASSIVSGIYGYTFGSGTRLTVV.

This clone was counted between two and nine times. The chain links TRBV19 to TRBJ2-7; the match to TRBD1 covers 7 bases. There are 13 residues in the CDR3. V lost 9 bases, J lost 5 bases, and 10 bases stayed unmatched. CDR1 is LNHDA and CDR2 is SQIVND in the germline V gene (reference sequence). CDR3 residues: CASATGNPDEQYF. CDR3 sequence (DNA): TGTGCCAGCGCGACAGGGAATCCCGACGAGCAGTACTTC.

This clone has a handful of counts. V is TRBV6-6 and J is TRBJ2-1; 9 bases fit TRBD1. This CDR3 region has 13 residues. V shed 5 bases, J shed 6 bases, and the junction held 2 bases outside the gene matches. Germline values: CDR1 MNHNY, CDR2 SVGAGI (reference sequence). CDR3 nucleotide sequence: TGTGCCAGCAGTAACAGGGGGCGCAATGAGCAGTTCTTC. Translation: CASSNRGRNEQFF.

This clone has only a few counts. The gene calls are TRBV10-2 and TRBJ2-7; 12 bases agree with TRBD2. CDR1 is WSHSY and CDR2 is SAAADI in the germline V gene. There are 15 residues in the CDR3. V lost 5 bases and J lost 5; bases outside the gene matches: 7. The CDR3 loop is CASSLAGGPLNEQYF. As DNA, the CDR3 is TGCGCCAGCAGTCTAGCGGGGGGGCCTCTGAACGAGCAGTACTTC.

The chain is built from TRBV29-1 and TRBJ1-2; 12 nucleotides match TRBD1. Germline trimming cut 4 bases from V and 7 bases from J; bases unmatched to any gene: 10. The length of the CDR3 is 15 residues. CDR1 is SQVTM, CDR2 ANQGSEA, per germline. This CDR3 is CSVAGQGARRVGYTF. In DNA, the CDR3 is TGCAGCGTTGCGGGACAGGGGGCACGTAGGGTTGGCTACACCTTC.

This clone was counted a few times. This rearrangement joins TRBV11-1 to TRBJ1-1; D possibly corresponds to TRBD1 (6 bases). The germline V and J ends were trimmed by 5 bases and 6 bases, with 19 bases remaining between them. The CDR3 totals 15 residues. From germline, CDR1 is SGHAT and CDR2 FQDESV (reference sequence). Here the CDR3 reads CASSPPRGGAPEAFF. The CDR3 DNA sequence: TGTGCCAGCAGCCCCCCTCGAGGGGGGGCCCCTGAAGCTTTCTTT.

The chain is built from TRBV28 and TRBJ1-5, with 7 bases fitting TRBD1. Germline CDR1 is MDHEN and CDR2 is SYDVKM. The CDR3 runs 13 residues. J was trimmed by 3 bases and V by 6 bases; bases with no gene match: 2. This CDR3 is CASRDRDNQPQHF. DNA of the CDR3: TGTGCCAGCAGAGACAGGGACAATCAGCCCCAGCATTTT.

The V gene is TRBV27, the J gene TRBJ2-3; TRBD1 agrees at 10 bases. The V gene's germline CDR1 is MNHEY and CDR2 SMNVEV (reference sequence). The trim removed 2 bases at V and 2 bases at J, leaving 10 bases unmatched. The CDR3 spans 18 residues. This CDR3 reads CASSLGTGAAVSTDTQYF. In DNA, the CDR3 is TGTGCCAGCAGTTTAGGGACAGGGGCGGCGGTTTCCACAGATACGCAGTATTTT.

The chain has TRBV11-2 and TRBJ1-5; D is unclear. The CDR3 totals 13 residues. Trimming took off 1 base at V and 7 bases at J, with 8 bases between the two ends. Germline CDR1 SGHAT, CDR2 FQNNGV. CDR3: CASSLVTQQPQHF. CDR3 nucleotides: TGTGCCAGCAGCTTAGTAACTCAACAGCCCCAGCATTTT.

The J gene is TRBJ2-1, the V gene TRBV5-1; 7 nucleotides line up with TRBD1. Germline values: CDR1 SGHRS, CDR2 YFSETQ. The length of the CDR3 is 13 residues. J was trimmed by 6 bases and V by 1 base; bases with no gene match: 1. CDR3 residues: CASSLPGGNEQFF. The CDR3 coding sequence is TGCGCCAGCAGCTTGCCAGGGGGCAATGAGCAGTTCTTC.

This chain uses TRBV29-1 with TRBJ2-2; 8 bases are shared with TRBD2. V lost 2 bases, J lost 2 bases, and 7 bases stayed unmatched. The germline gives CDR1 SQVTM, CDR2 ANQGSEA. The CDR3 runs 16 residues. The CDR3 protein is CSVETGLAGNTGELFF. DNA for the CDR3: TGCAGCGTTGAAACGGGGCTAGCGGGTAACACCGGGGAGCTGTTTTTT.

The V call is TRBV10-3, the J call TRBJ2-3; D is possibly TRBD2 (6 bases). The germline V gene has CDR1 ENHRY and CDR2 SYGVKD. The V end lost 0 bases, the J end lost 2 bases, and 12 bases lay between the germline ends. This CDR3 comprises 16 residues. The CDR3 nucleotides read TGTGCCATCAGTGAGTCGACTAGGTGGGACACAGATACGCAGTATTTT. As protein: CAISESTRWDTDTQYF.

This clone was found a few times. The chain employs TRBV9 and TRBJ2-3, with D perhaps TRBD1 (5 bases). Per germline, CDR1 SGDLS and CDR2 YYNGEE. The CDR3 spans 14 residues. V was cut by 0 bases and J by 1 base, with 6 bases left in between. CDR3 loop: CASSVGRGTDTQYF. In nucleotides, the CDR3 is TGTGCCAGCAGCGTAGGCAGGGGCACAGATACGCAGTATTTT.

This sequence joins TRBV19 and TRBJ2-1; 11 nucleotides align to TRBD2. Germline V lookup: CDR1 LNHDA, CDR2 SQIVND (reference sequence). The J segment lost 0 bases and the V segment lost 3 bases, leaving 7 bases of the junction unmatched. The CDR3 has 18 amino acids. The CDR3 reads CASSIQSSGGSSYNEQFF. The CDR3 DNA follows: TGTGCCAGTAGTATCCAGTCTAGCGGGGGGAGCTCCTACAATGAGCAGTTCTTC. The full variable domain, in which reference TRBV19 and TRBJ2-1 provide the parts outside the CDR3, is DGGITQSPKYLFRKEGQNVTLSCEQNLNHDAMYWYRQDPGQGLRLIYYSQIVNDFQKGDIAEGYSVSREKKESFPLTVTSAQKNPTAFYLCASSIQSSGGSSYNEQFFGPGTRLTVL.

CDR3 in amino acids: CASSPGTAYNEQFF. In DNA form, the CDR3 reads TGTGCCAGCAGCCCCGGGACAGCGTACAATGAGCAGTTCTTC. The rearrangement links TRBV11-2 to TRBJ2-1; TRBD1 agrees at 7 bases. Trimming removed 5 bases from V and 4 bases from J; junction bases left unmatched: 5. CDR3 length: 14 amino acids. Germline V gives CDR1 SGHAT, CDR2 FQNNGV.

The chain links TRBV9 to TRBJ2-7; no clear D. The length of the CDR3 is 14 residues. The ends were cut back, 0 bases at V and 0 bases at J, with 7 bases in the middle. CDR1 is SGDLS, CDR2 YYNGEE, per germline. The CDR3 DNA sequence: TGTGCCAGCAGCGTAGGAACGGACTCCTACGAGCAGTACTTC. Encoded protein: CASSVGTDSYEQYF.

The chain employs TRBV4-3 and TRBJ1-2, with D maybe TRBD1 (5 bases). The CDR3 covers 14 residues. Germline CDR1 reads LGHNA; CDR2 reads YSLEER. V was shortened by 2 bases and J by 8 bases, with 15 bases between the two germline ends. CDR3 DNA: TGCGCCAGCAGCCAACACCCCGGAAGGGGAGGCTACACCTTC. This translates into CASSQHPGRGGYTF.

Remarks on this clone: The identical CDR3 is also encoded by other nucleotide sequences in the sample. The V and J genes are TRBV13 and TRBJ1-3; D remains ambiguous. V gave up 5 bases and J gave up 0 bases, with 11 bases separating them. The CDR3 contains 15 residues. Per the germline V gene, CDR1 is PRHDT and CDR2 is FYEKMQ (reference sequence). CDR3 nucleotide sequence: TGTGCCAGCAGCAACATCGCCAGCTCTGGAAACACCATATATTTT. This encodes CASSNIASSGNTIYF.

The CDR3 here is CASSRGMANYGYTF. CDR3 bases: TGCGCCAGCAGCCGGGGAATGGCTAACTATGGCTACACCTTC. The genes are TRBV4-3 and TRBJ1-2; D remains ambiguous. The ends were cut back, 4 bases at V and 0 bases at J, with 9 bases in the middle. CDR3 length: 14 amino acids. Germline assignment: CDR1 LGHNA and CDR2 YSLEER.

The rearrangement links TRBV7-6 to TRBJ1-5; D gene ambiguous. The CDR3 loop spans 13 amino acids. From germline, CDR1 is SGHVS and CDR2 FNYEAQ. Trimming cost V 3 bases and J 7 bases, with 10 bases left between them. In nucleotides, the CDR3 is TGTGCCAGCAGCTTTGATGGGGAACAGCCCCAGCATTTT. Translated: CASSFDGEQPQHF.

In its sample, this clone was seen a few times. This sequence joins TRBV6-4 and TRBJ2-3; D gene ambiguous. Per the germline V gene, CDR1 is MRHNA and CDR2 is SNTAGT. CDR3 length: 17 residues. Trimming took 3 bases from V and 5 from J, leaving 21 bases between them. CDR3 sequence: CASSEAPTTFVGDTQYF. In DNA form, the CDR3 reads TGTGCCAGCAGTGAAGCCCCGACCACCTTCGTGGGAGATACGCAGTATTTT.

This clone turned up a few times. The chain combines TRBV11-2 with TRBJ2-2; D ambiguous. Trimming removed 1 base at V and 1 base at J, with 10 bases between. CDR3 length equals 16 residues. From germline, CDR1 is SGHAT and CDR2 FQNNGV. Written as DNA, the CDR3 is TGTGCCAGCAGCTTAGGTCTTCGGCAGAACACCGGGGAGCTGTTTTTT. It translates to CASSLGLRQNTGELFF.

The table lists this clone with a few counts. The CDR3 loop is CSAAGGETQYF. The CDR3 region has the DNA TGCAGTGCAGCCGGGGGCGAGACCCAGTACTTC. The rearrangement joins TRBV20-1 to TRBJ2-5; D tentatively fits TRBD1 or TRBD2 (6 bases each). The CDR3 extends over 11 amino acids. The V gene's germline CDR1 is DFQATT and CDR2 SNEGSKA (reference sequence). V gave up 6 bases and J gave up 5 bases, with 10 bases separating them.

The chain combines TRBV7-2 with TRBJ2-1; a weak D match, TRBD2 (7 bases). This CDR3 has 15 amino acids. The V end lost 7 bases, the J end lost 7 bases, and 20 bases lay between the germline ends. Germline V gene data show CDR1 as SGHTA and CDR2 as FQGNSA. CDR3 region: CASIQRGGRWNEQFF. The CDR3 region has the DNA TGTGCCAGCATCCAAAGGGGGGGCCGGTGGAATGAGCAGTTCTTC. Combining the CDR3 with reference TRBV7-2 and TRBJ2-1 gives the whole variable domain GAGVSQSPSNKVTEKGKDVELRCDPISGHTALYWYRQSLGQGLEFLIYFQGNSAPDKSGLPSDRFSAERTGGSVSTLTIQRTQQEDSAVYLCASIQRGGRWNEQFFGPGTRLTVL.

V and J are TRBV18 and TRBJ2-1, with TRBD2 as a possible D gene (5 bases). There are 13 residues in the CDR3. Trimming took off 3 bases at V and 10 bases at J, with 13 bases between the two ends. CDR1 KGHSH and CDR2 LQKENI come from the germline V gene. DNA of the CDR3: TGTGCCAGCTCACCTCCAACGGGGAGAGAGCAGTTCTTC. As protein: CASSPPTGREQFF. The whole variable domain, remainder taken from reference TRBV18 and TRBJ2-1, is NAGVMQNPRHLVRRRGQEARLRCSPMKGHSHVYWYRQLPEEGLKFMVYLQKENIIDESGMPKERFSAEFPKEGPSILRIQQVVRGDSAAYFCASSPPTGREQFFGPGTRLTVL.

The chain uses TRBV19 and TRBJ1-5; 7 bases agree with TRBD1. Germline V CDR1 and CDR2: LNHDA, SQIVND (reference sequence). The CDR3 extends over 18 amino acids. The ends lost 7 bases at V and 0 bases at J; junction bases unmatched: 15. CDR3 sequence: CASTRDRNPFYSNQPQHF. The DNA for the CDR3 is TGTGCCAGTACCCGGGACAGAAATCCGTTTTATAGCAATCAGCCCCAGCATTTT.